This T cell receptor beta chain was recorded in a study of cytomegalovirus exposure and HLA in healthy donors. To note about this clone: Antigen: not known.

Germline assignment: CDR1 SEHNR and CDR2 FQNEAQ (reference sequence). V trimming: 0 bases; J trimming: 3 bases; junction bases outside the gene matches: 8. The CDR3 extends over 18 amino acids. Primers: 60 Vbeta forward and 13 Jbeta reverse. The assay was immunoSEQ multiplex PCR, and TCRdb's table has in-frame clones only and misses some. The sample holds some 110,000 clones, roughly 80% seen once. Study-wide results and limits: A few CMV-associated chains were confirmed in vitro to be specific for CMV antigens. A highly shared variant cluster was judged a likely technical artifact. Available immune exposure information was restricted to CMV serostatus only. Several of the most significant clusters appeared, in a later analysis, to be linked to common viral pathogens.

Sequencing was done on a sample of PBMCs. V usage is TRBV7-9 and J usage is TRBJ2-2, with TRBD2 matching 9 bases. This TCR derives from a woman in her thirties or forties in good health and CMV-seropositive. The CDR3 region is CASSLAVSGSGDTGELFF. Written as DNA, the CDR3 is TGTGCCAGCAGCTTAGCGGTTAGCGGGAGCGGGGACACCGGGGAGCTGTTTTTT.